This TCR beta chain was obtained from a study of T cell repertoires in cytomegalovirus infection. Background on the study: It was recently identified HLA-C-restricted and well-studied HLA-B-restricted CMV epitopes that the study used. Whole-study results and caveats: The response measured ex vivo was dominated by TCR beta clonotypes (HLA-C-restricted and CMV-specific).

Of note for this clonotype: The antigen remains undetermined.

Germline V CDR1 and CDR2: SGHVS, FQNEAQ. The CDR3 length is 13 residues. J gave up 4 bases and V 7 bases, and 6 bases lay outside the gene matches. TCRdb processed the reads anew with MiXCR; each CDR3 protein has one entry. The sample has 700,000 to 850,000 distinct CDR3 sequences, over 25% seen once. The clonotype comes from a human donor in good health (CMV status not recorded). Some clones in this sample may be carry-over from other donors' samples. This chain links TRBV7-8 with TRBJ1-2; 7 positions match TRBD1. The source material was cultured CD8+ T cells from PBMCs, sampled from culture after CMV antigen stimulation. The CDR3 DNA reads TGTGCCAGCACCCTACAGGGGAGCTATGGCTACACCTTC. Amino acids: CASTLQGSYGYTF.